This T cell receptor (beta chain) was identified in a study of blood T cell repertoires in COVID-19. Study context: Samples taken during acute and convalescent COVID-19 were collected in the United States, Italy and Spain.

Per the original data handling: Scientists estimated how many nucleated cells there were by amplifying reference gene primers. The data were produced by immunoSEQ multiplex PCR, yet TCRdb's version contains in-frame clones alone and is incomplete. For V, J and clone size, that table is used; D and trimming come from the DNA. The sample has about 53,000 clones; about nine tenths are singletons. The clonotype was recovered from an elderly man with acute or convalescent COVID-19. Sequenced sample: peripheral blood.

Here the CDR3 reads CATSSKRLSGGASDTQYF. In nucleotides, the CDR3 is TGTGCCACCAGCAGTAAGAGGTTAAGCGGGGGGGCATCAGATACGCAGTATTTT. V and J are TRBV15 and TRBJ2-3, with 10 bases identical to TRBD2. V lost 3 bases, J lost 4 bases, and 13 bases stayed unmatched. This CDR3 comprises 18 residues. Germline V lookup: CDR1 LNHNV, CDR2 YYDKDF (reference sequence).